The clone carrying this T cell receptor (beta chain) occurred once. The antigen is unknown. CD8 TILs were sorted as CD3+CD4-CD8+CD45RA-, split by CD39/CD103 into DN, SP, DP. CDR1 is SEHNR, CDR2 FQNEAQ, per germline (reference sequence). V was clipped by 10 bases and J by 5 bases; unmatched bases: 8. The length of the CDR3 is 13 residues. The sample belongs to a study of CD39 and CD103 CD8 tumor-infiltrating T cells. For the study at large: Shown patients: HPV-positive HNSCC, HPV-negative HNSCC, ovarian cancer, melanoma. The study, taken as a whole, reports: DP CD8 TILs appeared more oligoclonal than DN and SP CD8 TILs and blood memory CD8 T cells.

DNA input per subset was roughly 10,000 to 110,000 sorted cells. The data were produced by immunoSEQ multiplex PCR, yet TCRdb's version contains in-frame clones alone and is incomplete. The sample consists of about 2,500 clones, 70% to 85% of them appearing once. This chain connects TRBV7-9 to TRBJ2-1; 7 nucleotides align to TRBD1. The sequence was collected from a human donor with head and neck squamous cell carcinoma. The sample comprised CD39- CD103- CD8+ T cells sorted from the tumor. Subset specified: CD103-CD39- double-negative CD45RA- CD8 T cells. CDR3 bases: TGTGCCACCACGGGACAGTACAACAATGAGCAGTTCTTC. Amino acid sequence: CATTGQYNNEQFF.